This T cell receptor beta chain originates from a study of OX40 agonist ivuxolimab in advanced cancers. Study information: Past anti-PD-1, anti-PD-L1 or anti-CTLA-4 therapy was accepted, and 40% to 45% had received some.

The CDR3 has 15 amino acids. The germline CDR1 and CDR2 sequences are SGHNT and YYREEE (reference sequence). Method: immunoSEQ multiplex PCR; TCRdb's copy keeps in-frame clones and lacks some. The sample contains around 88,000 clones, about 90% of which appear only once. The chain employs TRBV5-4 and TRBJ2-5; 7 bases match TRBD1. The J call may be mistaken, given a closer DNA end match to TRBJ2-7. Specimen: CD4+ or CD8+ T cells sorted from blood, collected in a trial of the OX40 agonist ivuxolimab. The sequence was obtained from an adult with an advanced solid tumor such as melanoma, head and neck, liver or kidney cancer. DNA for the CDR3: TGTGCCAGCAGCTCTGGACAGGCCCTGTTCCACGAGCAGTACTTC. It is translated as CASSSGQALFHEQYF.